This T cell receptor beta chain emerged from a study of Ad26.COV2.S vaccination and SARS-CoV-2 variants. The wider study: In the study, Ad26.COV2.S was injected intramuscularly once, or twice 56 days apart.

This CDR3 is 14 amino acids long. V was cut by 2 bases and J by 4 bases, with 12 bases left in between. Germline assignment: CDR1 KGHSH and CDR2 LQKENI. The treatment: around 19 received Ad26.COV2.S at low or high dose, single or two shots; roughly five received placebo; per-sample allocation not given. Following the first vaccine or placebo injection, samples were taken on day 63. Boston provided a donor who was an adult aged 18-55 years. The repertoire was sequenced with immunoSEQ multiplex PCR; TCRdb's copy has only in-frame clones and lacks some. The sample records 350,000 to 450,000 clones, around 84% being singletons.

This chain connects TRBV18 to TRBJ2-7; a weak D match, TRBD1 (5 bases). The sequences come from peripheral blood, collected in a trial of Ad26.COV2.S vaccine versus placebo. The TCR originated in a person between 18 and 60 years old who received the Ad26.COV2.S COVID-19 vaccine or a placebo. The CDR3 reads CASSPSGSPYEQYF. The DNA for the CDR3 is TGTGCCAGCTCACCATCAGGGTCCCCTTACGAGCAGTACTTC.